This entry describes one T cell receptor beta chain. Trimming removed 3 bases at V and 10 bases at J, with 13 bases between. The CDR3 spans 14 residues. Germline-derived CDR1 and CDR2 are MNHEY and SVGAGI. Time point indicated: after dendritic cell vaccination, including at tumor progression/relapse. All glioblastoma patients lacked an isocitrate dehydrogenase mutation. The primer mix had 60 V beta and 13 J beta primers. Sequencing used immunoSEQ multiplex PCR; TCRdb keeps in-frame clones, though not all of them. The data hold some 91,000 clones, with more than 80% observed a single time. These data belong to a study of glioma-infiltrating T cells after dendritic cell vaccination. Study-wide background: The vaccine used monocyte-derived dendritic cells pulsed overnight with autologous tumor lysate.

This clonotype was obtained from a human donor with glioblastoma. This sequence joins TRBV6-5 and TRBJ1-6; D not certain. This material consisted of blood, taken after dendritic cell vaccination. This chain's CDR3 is CASSYFERRSPLHF. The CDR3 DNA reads TGTGCCAGCAGTTATTTTGAGAGGAGGTCACCCCTCCACTTT.